Below are 14 T cell receptor beta chains sequenced from a single sample in a study of T cell changes during pregnancy in multiple sclerosis. Using immunoSEQ multiplex PCR, the repertoire was profiled, and TCRdb retains in-frame clones only, with some absent. The sample holds approximately 53,000 clones, around 94% seen once. The source was CD4+ T cells from peripheral blood mononuclear cells, collected before pregnancy. All receptors derive from a female donor with multiple sclerosis, enrolled in a pregnancy study.

This chain uses TRBV7-2 with TRBJ2-1, with 12 bases matching TRBD1. The ends lost 5 bases at V and 7 bases at J; junction bases unmatched: 9. CDR1 SGHTA and CDR2 FQGNSA come from the germline V gene. CDR3 length equals 16 residues. This CDR3 is CASSLGGQGAMNEQFF. The CDR3 DNA reads TGTGCCAGCAGCCTAGGGGGACAGGGGGCAATGAATGAGCAGTTCTTC.

The chain uses TRBV6-1 and TRBJ1-2; 7 bases agree with TRBD1. The germline V gene encodes CDR1 MNHNS and CDR2 SASEGT. This CDR3 spans 16 amino acids. The trim removed 3 bases at V and 4 bases at J, leaving 11 bases unmatched. CDR3 nucleotide sequence: TGTGCCAGCAGTGAGCAACCAGGGGGAGTAACCTATGGCTACACCTTC. Protein: CASSEQPGGVTYGYTF.

V is TRBV5-1 and J is TRBJ2-5; weak D call: TRBD2 (7 bases). Per germline, CDR1 SGHRS and CDR2 YFSETQ. This CDR3 is built from 15 residues. Trimming shortened V by 4 bases and J by 3 bases, and 16 bases separated the two germline ends. The CDR3 reads CASSPGRGGEETQYF. CDR3 DNA: TGCGCCAGCAGCCCCGGGCGAGGGGGGGAAGAGACCCAGTACTTC. Full variable domain (outside the CDR3, taken from reference TRBV5-1 and TRBJ2-5): KAGVTQTPRYLIKTRGQQVTLSCSPISGHRSVSWYQQTPGQGLQFLFEYFSETQRNKGNFPGRFSGRQFSNSRSEMNVSTLELGDSALYLCASSPGRGGEETQYFGPGTRLLVL.

The rearrangement links TRBV29-1 to TRBJ2-3; 12 positions match TRBD1. This CDR3 comprises 15 residues. Germline-derived CDR1 and CDR2 are SQVTM and ANQGSEA. V lost 7 bases, J lost 4 bases, and 9 bases stayed unmatched. In nucleotides, the CDR3 is TGCAGCGCCAAAACGGGACAGGGGGCATCAGATACGCAGTATTTT. It yields the protein CSAKTGQGASDTQYF.

The count of this clone is one. This chain connects TRBV18 to TRBJ1-1, with 10 positions matching TRBD1. The CDR3 is made up of 16 amino acids. V trimming: 6 bases; J trimming: 4 bases; junction bases outside the gene matches: 11. The germline gives CDR1 KGHSH, CDR2 LQKENI. The CDR3 DNA follows: TGTGCCAGCTCGCCTATGGACAGGGGGTACGGCACTGAAGCTTTCTTT. This sequence encodes CASSPMDRGYGTEAFF.

This rearrangement joins TRBV7-8 to TRBJ2-1; 11 nucleotides line up with TRBD2. The CDR3 is 15 amino acids. J lost 7 bases, V lost 5 bases, and 7 bases had no gene match. CDR1 is SGHVS and CDR2 is FQNEAQ in the germline V gene. CDR3 DNA sequence: TGTGCCAGCAGCCTAACTAGCGGGAGAATGAATGAGCAGTTCTTC. It translates to CASSLTSGRMNEQFF.

The chain combines TRBV19 with TRBJ1-5, with D perhaps matching TRBD1 (5 bases). The CDR3 is 16 residues long. V lost 0 bases, J lost 6 bases, and 15 bases lay in between. Germline assignment: CDR1 LNHDA and CDR2 SQIVND (reference sequence). DNA for the CDR3: TGTGCCAGTAGTATAGAGACCCCACGCGGGGGTCAGCCCCAGCATTTT. It is translated as CASSIETPRGGQPQHF.

The chain carries TRBV18 and TRBJ1-2, with 8 positions matching TRBD1. V lost 2 bases to trimming and J lost 3 bases; unmatched junction nucleotides: 2. This CDR3 region has 14 residues. Germline values: CDR1 KGHSH, CDR2 LQKENI. In DNA, the CDR3 is TGTGCCAGCTCACCAGCGGGACAGGACTATGGCTACACCTTC. It yields the protein CASSPAGQDYGYTF.

The genes are TRBV28 and TRBJ2-3, with D perhaps TRBD2 (6 bases). The V gene's germline CDR1 is MDHEN and CDR2 SYDVKM. The CDR3 has 18 residues. V lost 6 bases and J lost 1, with 23 bases in between. In DNA, the CDR3 is TGTGCCAGCAGCCCCGACTACGCGGGATTTGGGGGCACAGATACGCAGTATTTT. This codes for CASSPDYAGFGGTDTQYF.

This chain uses TRBV5-6 with TRBJ1-2, with 10 bases lining up with TRBD1. V lost 3 bases to trimming and J lost 4 bases; unmatched junction nucleotides: 9. The V gene's germline CDR1 is SGHDT and CDR2 YYEEEE. The CDR3 is 16 residues long. Here the CDR3 DNA reads TGTGCCAGCAGCTCCTACCGGGACAGGGGTCTCTATGGCTACACCTTC. Its protein product is CASSSYRDRGLYGYTF.

The chain links TRBV2 to TRBJ1-2, with 7 positions matching TRBD1. Trimming at V came to 5 bases and at J to 11 bases, leaving 8 bases not matched to a gene. The CDR3 loop spans 12 amino acids. Per germline, CDR1 SNHLY and CDR2 FYNNEI. The CDR3 here is CASSFDMGQYTF. The CDR3 DNA is TGTGCCAGCAGTTTTGACATGGGACAGTACACCTTC.

This chain joins TRBV5-1 and TRBJ2-1; 12 bases are shared with TRBD2. This CDR3 region has 19 residues. J was trimmed by 1 base and V by 3 bases; bases with no gene match: 11. The V gene's germline CDR1 is SGHRS and CDR2 YFSETQ. The chain's CDR3 is CASSWTSGTSGPSYNEQFF. The CDR3 nucleotides read TGCGCCAGCAGCTGGACATCCGGGACTAGCGGGCCTTCCTACAATGAGCAGTTCTTC. Together with reference TRBV5-1 and TRBJ2-1, the CDR3 gives the full variable domain: KAGVTQTPRYLIKTRGQQVTLSCSPISGHRSVSWYQQTPGQGLQFLFEYFSETQRNKGNFPGRFSGRQFSNSRSEMNVSTLELGDSALYLCASSWTSGTSGPSYNEQFFGPGTRLTVL.

This clone was seen just once. This rearrangement joins TRBV10-3 to TRBJ1-5; unclear D gene. Trimming took 4 bases from V and 1 from J, leaving 8 bases between them. The CDR3 is made up of 14 amino acids. Germline CDR1 and CDR2: ENHRY and SYGVKD. This CDR3 reads CAISGATSNQPQHF. The DNA of the CDR3 is TGTGCCATCAGTGGGGCAACCAGCAATCAGCCCCAGCATTTT.

This clone was observed a handful of times. This chain connects TRBV27 to TRBJ1-5; no clear D gene. The germline gives CDR1 MNHEY, CDR2 SMNVEV (reference sequence). Trimming pared 8 bases from V and 4 bases from J, leaving 9 bases between. This CDR3 is built from 12 residues. CDR3: CASRPGNQPQHF. As DNA, the CDR3 is TGTGCCAGCCGCCCCGGGAATCAGCCCCAGCATTTT.